This is a list of T cell receptor beta chains from one sample in a study of shared clonotypes between healthy human individuals. The assay was immunoSEQ multiplex PCR, and TCRdb's table has in-frame clones only and misses some. The table shows about 2 million clones, with just under 95% occurring only once. The sample was naive CD8+ T cells sorted from blood. The receptors here all came from a man aged 18-30 years in good health. Both conserved end residues are part of each CDR3. D genes are given only for firm matches. The listing skips clone size in some rows; elsewhere it reads once, few, many or a size class.

TRBD2	TRBJ2-7	NA	TRBV19	TGTGCCAGTAGTAATGCCGCGGGGGGACCCCCTCCCGAGCAGTACTTC	CASSNAAGGPPPEQYF
NA	TRBJ2-7	NA	TRBV29-1	TGCAGCGTTGAACACTCCTACGAGCAGTACTTC	CSVEHSYEQYF
NA	TRBJ2-7	NA	TRBV19	TGTGCCAGTAGTCCGGACGGATACGAGCAGTACTTC	CASSPDGYEQYF
TRBD2	TRBJ2-3	NA	TRBV9	TGTGCCAGCAGCCCAAGCGGAGCGGGGGGGTCCGGTTCGGCCACAGATACGCAGTATTTT	CASSPSGAGGSGSATDTQYF
NA	TRBJ1-3	NA	TRBV5-1	TGCGCCAGCAGATCCGGGACATTTGAATCTGGAAACACCATATATTTT	CASRSGTFESGNTIYF
NA	TRBJ2-7	NA	TRBV7-9	TGTGCCAGCAGCTTATCGTGGGGCACGGAGGAGTACGAGCAGTACTTC	CASSLSWGTEEYEQYF
NA	TRBJ1-1	NA	TRBV11-2	TGTGCCAGCAGCTTAGGACGGGGTATCGAAGCTTTCTTT	CASSLGRGIEAFF
NA	TRBJ2-7	NA	TRBV4-1	TGCGCCAGCAGCCCCTCCGACAGCTCCTACGAGCAGTACTTC	CASSPSDSSYEQYF
NA	TRBJ1-1	NA	TRBV27	TGTGCCAGCAGTTTAAGGGTACTAGGCACTGAAGCTTTCTTT	CASSLRVLGTEAFF
NA	TRBJ2-7	once	TRBV19	TGTGCCAGTAGTCCAGCCGGGCAGGGAGGCTACGAGCAGTACTTC	CASSPAGQGGYEQYF
NA	TRBJ2-5	NA	TRBV11-2	TGTGCCAGCAGCTTAGGGCCGGGGGAAGAGACCCAGTACTTC	CASSLGPGEETQYF
NA	TRBJ2-7	NA	TRBV29-1	TGCAGCGTCCTTCTAGGTTCCTACGAGCAGTACTTC	CSVLLGSYEQYF
TRBD1	TRBJ2-7	NA	TRBV2	TGTGCCAGCAGTGAAGGACCGGGACAGGGGGGAGCTAACGAGCAGTACTTC	CASSEGPGQGGANEQYF
NA	TRBJ2-2	NA	TRBV4-1	TGCGCCAGCAGCCTGATCGTGGTGCCGAACACCGGGGAGCTGTTTTTT	CASSLIVVPNTGELFF
TRBD2	TRBJ2-3	NA	TRBV28	TGTGCCAGCAGTTCGATTATGGTACAGGCGGGGGGTTACACAGATACGCAGTATTTT	CASSSIMVQAGGYTDTQYF
TRBD1	TRBJ1-2	NA	TRBV9	TGTGCCAGCAGCCCGAGCAGGGGGTCAGATGGCTACACCTTC	CASSPSRGSDGYTF
TRBD2	TRBJ2-2	once	TRBV10-3	TGTGCCATCAGTGAAACACTAGCGGGTACCGGGGAGCTGTTTTTT	CAISETLAGTGELFF
TRBD1	TRBJ2-7	NA	TRBV5-5	TGTGCCAGCAGCTTGGCCGGGACAGGGTACGAGCAGTACTTC	CASSLAGTGYEQYF
NA	TRBJ1-2	NA	TRBV6-4	TGTGCCAGCAGTGACTCACGGGAGGTGGGAGGCTACACCTTC	CASSDSREVGGYTF
NA	TRBJ2-1	NA	TRBV5-6	TGTGCCAGCAGCTATAACGGGTGGGGGGACAATGAGCAGTTCTTC	CASSYNGWGDNEQFF
NA	TRBJ2-7	NA	TRBV29-1	TGCAGCGTTGAAGGGGGAGGGGGCGAGCAGTACTTC	CSVEGGGGEQYF
NA	TRBJ2-1	NA	TRBV15	TGTGCCACCAGCAGAGATCCCTCCGGGTACAATGAGCAGTTCTTC	CATSRDPSGYNEQFF
NA	TRBJ2-7	NA	TRBV11-1	TGTGCCAGCAGCTTAGGGGGAAGCTCCTACGAGCAGTACTTC	CASSLGGSSYEQYF
NA	TRBJ2-2	NA	TRBV7-9	TGTGCCAGCAGCTCGGGGGGCCTGCCTCACGGGGAGCTGTTTTTT	CASSSGGLPHGELFF
TRBD2	TRBJ2-3	NA	TRBV30	TGTGCCTGGAGCGACGGACTAGCGGGGTCCACAGATACGCAGTATTTT	CAWSDGLAGSTDTQYF
NA	TRBJ2-7	NA	TRBV14	TGTGCCAGCAGCCAACAATTACCGTCAGGTGGCGAGCAGTACTTC	CASSQQLPSGGEQYF
TRBD1	TRBJ2-3	NA	TRBV14	TGTGCCAGCAGCCAAGATCGACAGGGGGCCACCGTTAGAGCGCAGTATTTT	CASSQDRQGATVRAQYF
TRBD1	TRBJ2-7	NA	TRBV2	TGTGCCAGCAGCGCCGGACAGGGGAGTTTGAACGAGCAGTACTTC	CASSAGQGSLNEQYF
NA	TRBJ1-2	NA	TRBV7-6	TGTGCCAGCAGCTTAGCGGGGGAGGCGAACTATGGCTACACCTTC	CASSLAGEANYGYTF
TRBD1	TRBJ2-1	once	TRBV4-1	TGCGCCAGCAGCCCCGAGGGGAGCGGACAGGGGTACAATGAGCAGTTCTTC	CASSPEGSGQGYNEQFF
NA	TRBJ1-1	NA	TRBV6-1	TGTGCCAGCAACGCGGGGAACACTGAAGCTTTCTTT	CASNAGNTEAFF
TRBD1	TRBJ2-7	NA	TRBV27	TGTGCCAGCAGCTCTCGGGTCACCCTGACAGGGGTTCCCTACGAGCAGTACTTC	CASSSRVTLTGVPYEQYF
NA	TRBJ2-2	NA	TRBV27	TGTGCCAGCACCCGCCAGACCGTTCTGGCTACTACACTGAACACCGGGGAGCTGTTTTTT	CASTRQTVLATTLNTGELFF
NA	TRBJ2-7	NA	TRBV7-9	TGTGCCAGCAGCCAGATCTACGAGCAGTACTTC	CASSQIYEQYF
TRBD2	TRBJ2-1	NA	TRBV4-1	TGCGCCAGCAGCCAAGAAATCGCGGGAGTTCTCGGCTCCTACAATGAGCAGTTCTTC	CASSQEIAGVLGSYNEQFF
TRBD1	TRBJ2-5	NA	TRBV30	TGTGCCTGGAGTGGAGGACAGGGGGTTGAGACCCAGTACTTC	CAWSGGQGVETQYF
NA	TRBJ2-2	NA	TRBV2	TGTGCCAGCAGTGAAGTCGGTGACTCCGGGAACACCGGGGAGCTGTTTTTT	CASSEVGDSGNTGELFF
NA	TRBJ1-2	NA	TRBV19	TGTGCCAGTAGCAATAAAGGTGGCGTTTATGGCTACACCTTC	CASSNKGGVYGYTF
TRBD1	TRBJ2-1	NA	TRBV30	TGTGCCTGGATCGGGGACAGGGAGGAAAATGAGCAGTTCTTC	CAWIGDREENEQFF